Below, one TCR beta chain is given with its context. The CDR3 is 16 amino acids. Germline V gene sequence: CDR1 SGHRS, CDR2 YFSETQ. The ends lost 1 base at V and 7 bases at J; junction bases unmatched: 14. The data were taken from a study of blood T cell repertoires in COVID-19. As for the study in general: T cells, B-cell-depleted T cells, or PBMCs supplied cDNA or gDNA.

Across under 25 US areas, participants ranged in age from roughly 18 to 95 years. Only in-frame clones appear in the TCRdb table, and some are missing; sequencing was by immunoSEQ multiplex PCR. The repertoire holds over 350,000 clones, with about 83% as singletons. This TCR came from a woman aged 45-59 years who had recovered from COVID-19. Sequenced: PBMCs or T cells enriched from blood (not recorded which). The rearrangement joins TRBV5-1 to TRBJ2-7, with 7 bases identical to TRBD1. This CDR3 is CASSLNGQAALGEQYF. As DNA, the CDR3 is TGCGCCAGCAGCTTGAACGGACAGGCGGCCCTAGGAGAGCAGTACTTC.